The 15 T cell receptor beta chains below all came from one sample that was sequenced in a study of PD-1 blockade in classical Hodgkin lymphoma. Sequencing was performed with immunoSEQ multiplex PCR; in TCRdb, only in-frame clones are kept and a portion is missing. The table has around 13,000 clones, about 87% seen once. Brentuximab vedotin exposure varied, and every patient relapsed after autologous stem cell transplantation. Material: peripheral blood mononuclear cells (PBMCs), obtained at baseline. These receptors were collected from a human donor with classical Hodgkin lymphoma.

The gene calls are TRBV23-1 and TRBJ2-7, with D possibly TRBD2 on 5 matching bases. TRBV23-1 is placed among ORFs of uncertain function. Trimming removed 2 bases at V and 4 bases at J, with 15 bases between. This CDR3 has 15 residues. CDR3 loop: CASSQVRVRGYEQYF. The CDR3 coding sequence is TGCGCCAGCAGTCAAGTTAGAGTCCGAGGGTACGAGCAGTACTTC.

V usage is TRBV2 and J usage is TRBJ2-7; a possible D gene is TRBD1 (5 bases). Germline CDR1 SNHLY, CDR2 FYNNEI. V dropped 7 bases and J dropped 6 bases, with 13 bases sitting between them. The CDR3 runs to 12 residues. DNA of the CDR3: TGTGCCAGCAATATCGGACAACGCGAGCAGTACTTC. Its protein is CASNIGQREQYF.

This rearrangement joins TRBV27 to TRBJ1-5, with 8 bases that match TRBD1. The CDR3 is 18 amino acids. With 6 bases clipped from V and 2 bases from J, the junction kept 15 bases outside the gene matches. The germline V gene has CDR1 MNHEY and CDR2 SMNVEV (reference sequence). CDR3 DNA: TGTGCCAGCAGCCCCAGGGGGCGTCCAGCCATAGGCAATCAGCCCCAGCATTTT. The encoded protein is CASSPRGRPAIGNQPQHF.

This clone was detected once. V usage is TRBV19 and J usage is TRBJ1-5, with TRBD1 as a possible D gene (5 bases). CDR3 length: 13 residues. Looked up from germline, CDR1 is LNHDA and CDR2 is SQIVND (reference sequence). V lost 8 bases, J lost 7 bases, and 15 bases lay in between. Here the CDR3 reads CASAAGVRQPQHF. The CDR3 region has the DNA TGTGCCAGTGCCGCGGGGGTTCGACAGCCCCAGCATTTT.

The chain recombines TRBV7-2 with TRBJ1-3, with a tentative D call TRBD1 (5 bases). The CDR3 extends over 15 amino acids. Germline V CDR1 and CDR2: SGHTA, FQGNSA. The V gene lost 1 base and the J gene lost 2 bases, with 9 bases spanning the gap. In DNA, the CDR3 is TGTGCCAGCAGCTTAGTCGGGGGAGCTGGAAACACCATATATTTT. Amino acid sequence: CASSLVGGAGNTIYF.

This chain joins TRBV7-9 and TRBJ1-1, with D possibly being TRBD1 (6 bases). The CDR3 contains 15 residues. CDR1 and CDR2 (germline): SEHNR, FQNEAQ (reference sequence). V lost 5 bases and J 4 bases, leaving 17 bases between the germline ends. This chain's CDR3 is CASSPPARGVTEAFF. Written as DNA, the CDR3 is TGTGCCAGCAGCCCGCCAGCAAGGGGGGTCACTGAAGCTTTCTTT.

The CDR3 reads CASSPRTSRKDPNTGELFF. The CDR3 nucleotides read TGTGCCAGCAGCCCCAGGACTAGCCGGAAGGATCCAAACACCGGGGAGCTGTTTTTT. V gene TRBV4-2 combines with J gene TRBJ2-2, with 8 positions matching TRBD2. V was pared by 4 bases and J by 2 bases, with 15 bases of the junction left unmatched. CDR1 is LGHNA, CDR2 YNFKEQ, per germline. The CDR3 has 19 amino acids.

The chain joins TRBV11-1 to TRBJ2-7; TRBD2 matches 11 bases. CDR3 length equals 14 residues. Trimming took 6 bases from V and 4 from J; bases not matched to a gene: 5. Germline V gives CDR1 SGHAT, CDR2 FQDESV (reference sequence). CDR3 in DNA: TGTGCCAGCAGGTCCGGGACTAGCGGTTACGAGCAGTACTTC. Amino acid sequence: CASRSGTSGYEQYF.

V usage is TRBV6-5 and J usage is TRBJ2-7; TRBD1 might be the D (6 bases). The CDR3 has 15 amino acids. Trimming left V 5 bases short and J 1 base short, with 15 bases between. The V gene's germline CDR1 is MNHEY and CDR2 SVGAGI. The CDR3 nucleotides read TGTGCCAGCAGTCCCCCCGCTGACAGGTCCTACGAGCAGTACTTC. As protein: CASSPPADRSYEQYF.

The gene calls are TRBV15 and TRBJ2-2; 10 nucleotides match TRBD2. V gave up 4 bases and J gave up 2 bases; unmatched junction bases: 4. The germline gives CDR1 LNHNV, CDR2 YYDKDF (reference sequence). This CDR3 has 16 amino acids. The CDR3 nucleotides read TGTGCCACCAGCACCGGACTAGCGGTAAACACCGGGGAGCTGTTTTTT. This gives the protein CATSTGLAVNTGELFF.

This chain connects TRBV19 to TRBJ2-1; TRBD1 matches at 7 bases. J was trimmed by 10 bases and V by 5 bases; bases with no gene match: 8. The CDR3 runs 13 residues. In germline, CDR1 is LNHDA, CDR2 SQIVND (reference sequence). The DNA for the CDR3 is TGTGCCAGTAGTGCGTTGACAGGGCGGGAGCAGTTCTTC. It is translated as CASSALTGREQFF.

This clone has just a few counts. J is TRBJ1-5 and V is TRBV4-2, with D unclear. The CDR3 runs 13 residues. V was shortened by 0 bases and J by 6 bases, with 6 bases between the two germline ends. Germline CDR1 reads LGHNA; CDR2 reads YNFKEQ. The CDR3 protein is CASSQDGPQPQHF. CDR3 coding DNA: TGTGCCAGCAGCCAAGATGGGCCTCAGCCCCAGCATTTT.

There are a few counts of this clone. The gene calls are TRBV7-6 and TRBJ2-7; D tentatively fits TRBD1 or TRBD2 (6 bases each). The ends were cut back, 5 bases at V and 2 bases at J, with 22 bases in the middle. This CDR3 region has 17 residues. Germline CDR1 is SGHVS and CDR2 is FNYEAQ. Here the CDR3 DNA reads TGTGCCAGCAGCCAACCTGAGGGGGGCATCATACCCTACGAGCAGTACTTC. Protein: CASSQPEGGIIPYEQYF.

This chain links TRBV2 with TRBJ2-7; 8 nucleotides agree with TRBD1. Germline CDR1 is SNHLY and CDR2 is FYNNEI. With V trimmed by 4 bases and J by 3 bases, 11 bases remained unmatched. This CDR3 is 16 amino acids long. The CDR3 bases are TGTGCCAGCAGTGCCCCCGGACAGGGAGTCCTCTACGAGCAGTACTTC. The encoded protein is CASSAPGQGVLYEQYF.

This clone has just a few counts. This rearrangement joins TRBV14 to TRBJ1-3, with a tentative D call TRBD1 (5 bases). The germline V gene encodes CDR1 SGHDN and CDR2 FVKESK. The CDR3 is made up of 14 amino acids. V was shortened by 4 bases and J by 5 bases, with 12 bases between the two germline ends. The chain's CDR3 is CASSRPGGRNTIYF. CDR3 in DNA: TGTGCCAGCAGCCGACCGGGGGGAAGAAACACCATATATTTT.